This T cell receptor beta chain derives from a study of T cells after yellow fever vaccination. Broader study findings: It was a small share of clonotypes that appeared in both CD4 and CD8 compartments. Highly abundant clonotypes carried over from the bulk population could end up in FACS-sorted repertoires as contaminants.

This clonotype turned up a few times. Its antigen remains unidentified. Production of TCR cDNA was by 5'RACE template switching, which also added a universal primer site and UMIs. TCRdb re-derived calls from the 5' RACE reads in MiXCR, one entry per CDR3 protein. Of hundreds of thousands of distinct CDR3 sequences in the sample, roughly an eighth were seen once. There are 14 residues in the CDR3. CDR1 is LGHNA, CDR2 YSLEER, per germline. V dropped 4 bases and J dropped 9; count of bases not matched to a gene: 1. The sequencing used CD4+ T cells sorted from PBMCs, collected 15 days after the yellow fever booster vaccination. The clonotype comes from a young man who received the YFV17D yellow fever vaccine. J is TRBJ2-1 and V is TRBV4-3; the match to TRBD2 covers 15 bases. CDR3 coding DNA: TGCGCCAGCAGCCCGGGACTAGCGGGGGGTGAGCAGTTCTTC. Its protein is CASSPGLAGGEQFF.